Each of the 22 T cell receptor beta chains below was sequenced from the same sample in a study of T cells in Graves' hyperthyroidism and ophthalmopathy. Amplification targeted TCR beta CDR3 regions from RNA transcripts. The TCR CDR3 was amplified in a first-round RT-PCR using the HTBI primer set. TCRdb analysed the multiplex PCR reads with MiXCR anew, one entry per CDR3 protein. The sample comprises fewer than 110,000 distinct CDR3 sequences, 47% of which are singletons, and 26% rests with the top ten. The sequencing sample was made of blood. These receptor sequences come from a man aged 40-50 years with Graves' hyperthyroidism.

This clonotype was recorded at least ten times. CDR3 region: CASLEGQVLNSNQPQHF. CDR3 sequence (DNA): TGTGCCTCCCTCGAAGGCCAGGTCCTTAATAGCAATCAGCCCCAGCATTTT. V and J are TRBV9 and TRBJ1-5; D is ambiguous. V gave up 10 bases and J gave up 0 bases, with 23 bases separating them. CDR3 length: 17 residues. CDR1 and CDR2 from the germline V gene are SGDLS and YYNGEE. Full variable domain (rest looked up from reference TRBV9 and TRBJ1-5): DSGVTQTPKHLITATGQRVTLRCSPRSGDLSVYWYQQSLDQGLQFLIQYYNGEERAKGNILERFSAQQFPDLHSELNLSSLELGDSALYFCASLEGQVLNSNQPQHFGDGTRLSIL.

There are many counts of this clonotype. The V call is TRBV19, the J call TRBJ1-4, with D hard to call. Germline V gene lookup returns CDR1 LNHDA and CDR2 SQIVND (reference sequence). Trimming pared 3 bases from V and 0 bases from J, leaving 11 bases between. The CDR3 extends over 16 amino acids. DNA of the CDR3: TGTGCCAGTAGTATCCCGATGAGAGCAACTAATGAAAAACTGTTTTTT. Translation: CASSIPMRATNEKLFF. Variable domain in full (rest from reference TRBV19 and TRBJ1-4): DGGITQSPKYLFRKEGQNVTLSCEQNLNHDAMYWYRQDPGQGLRLIYYSQIVNDFQKGDIAEGYSVSREKKESFPLTVTSAQKNPTAFYLCASSIPMRATNEKLFFGSGTQLSVL.

This clonotype came up many times. V is TRBV11-3 and J is TRBJ1-1, with 7 positions matching TRBD1. The V segment lost 5 bases and the J segment 1 base; nucleotides outside the gene matches: 4. The CDR3 is made up of 14 amino acids. Germline CDR1 is SGHNT and CDR2 is YENEEA. The CDR3 DNA reads TGTGCCAGCAGCAGACGGGACAGGAACACTGAAGCTTTCTTT. Translation gives CASSRRDRNTEAFF.

A remark on this clonotype: This may be a read error: a much more frequent sequence differs by one nucleotide. The chain couples TRBV7-2 to TRBJ2-3, with 7 nucleotides matching TRBD2. CDR3 size: 15 residues. The germline gives CDR1 SGHTA, CDR2 FQGNSA. V shed 3 bases, J shed 7 bases, and the junction held 10 bases outside the gene matches. CDR3 in DNA: TGTGCCAGCAGCTTTTTTGGGAGGGCCCCATATACGCAGTATTTT. Translating gives CASSFFGRAPYTQYF.

This clonotype is classed as medium-sized. J is TRBJ2-1 and V is TRBV25-1; D is possibly TRBD2 (7 bases). This CDR3 is 15 amino acids long. The germline V and J ends were trimmed by 6 bases and 4 bases, with 16 bases remaining between them. Per germline, CDR1 MGHDK and CDR2 SYGVNS. CDR3 coding DNA: TGTGCCAGCAGCGATAGGGGGAGGGGTTACAATGAGCAGTTCTTC. As protein: CASSDRGRGYNEQFF.

For the CDR3, the DNA is TGTGCCAGCAGCCAAACGACAGGGGGTACGGGGGAGCTGTTTTTT. This translates into CASSQTTGGTGELFF. V usage is TRBV7-9 and J usage is TRBJ2-2, with 9 bases that match TRBD1. Germline CDR1 and CDR2: SEHNR and FQNEAQ (reference sequence). The CDR3 length is 15 residues. J was trimmed by 8 bases and V by 5 bases; bases with no gene match: 9.

This clonotype was counted many times. The chain recombines TRBV4-2 with TRBJ1-3; no firm D call. V lost 0 bases, J lost 2 bases, and 5 bases lay in between. This CDR3 spans 14 amino acids. Germline V gives CDR1 LGHNA, CDR2 YNFKEQ. In DNA, the CDR3 is TGTGCCAGCAGCCAAGATGCGGCTGGAAACACCATATATTTT. The encoded protein is CASSQDAAGNTIYF.

The chain uses TRBV20-1 and TRBJ2-7; 9 bases match TRBD1. The CDR3 consists of 12 residues. Germline CDR1 reads DFQATT; CDR2 reads SNEGSKA (reference sequence). V was clipped by 6 bases and J by 7 bases; unmatched bases: 7. The CDR3 nucleotides read TGCAGTGCACCGGGACAGGGCCTAGAGCAGTACTTC. Encoded protein: CSAPGQGLEQYF.

J is TRBJ2-5 and V is TRBV10-3; D is uncertain. The V end lost 0 bases, the J end lost 10 bases, and 0 bases lay between the germline ends. CDR1 ENHRY and CDR2 SYGVKD come from the germline V gene. The CDR3 has 9 amino acids. The CDR3: CAISESQYF. Here the CDR3 DNA reads TGTGCCATCAGTGAGTCCCAGTACTTC.

This clonotype was seen at least ten times. The gene calls are TRBV7-9 and TRBJ2-2; maybe TRBD2 (6 bases). The CDR3 is 16 amino acids. V dropped 1 base and J dropped 5 bases, with 14 bases sitting between them. The germline gives CDR1 SEHNR, CDR2 FQNEAQ (reference sequence). The CDR3, as DNA: TGTGCCAGCAGCTTAGGGTCCGGGACTTGGACCGGGGAGCTGTTTTTT. This translates into CASSLGSGTWTGELFF.

Note on this clonotype: The junction shows a germline mismatch at one end, possibly a read error. The chain carries TRBV9 and TRBJ2-1, with 14 bases matching TRBD2. This CDR3 comprises 20 residues. Looked up from germline, CDR1 is SGDLS and CDR2 is YYNGEE. This CDR3 is CASSFRPGTSGGLEYNEQLF. In DNA form, the CDR3 reads TGTGCCAGCAGCTTTCGACCCGGGACTAGCGGGGGATTAGAATACAATGAGCAGCTCTTC.

This clonotype was counted once. The CDR3 does not close with the conserved phenylalanine or tryptophan, likely indicating a read error. The V and J genes are TRBV14 and TRBJ2-3; the D is unclear. Per the germline V gene, CDR1 is SGHDN and CDR2 is FVKESK. V was trimmed by 4 bases and J by 4 bases, leaving 6 bases between them. This CDR3 spans 12 amino acids. The CDR3 nucleotides are TGTGCCAGCAGCCGCAACGCAGATACGCAGTATCTT. Translation gives CASSRNADTQYL.

This clonotype came up a few times. The chain recombines TRBV28 with TRBJ1-4; D might be TRBD1 (5 bases). The V gene lost 6 bases and the J gene lost 3 bases, with 11 bases spanning the gap. The germline V gene encodes CDR1 MDHEN and CDR2 SYDVKM. The CDR3 totals 14 residues. CDR3 sequence: CASREGSANEKLFF. The CDR3 nucleotides are TGTGCCAGCAGGGAGGGGTCGGCTAATGAAAAACTGTTTTTT.

This clonotype was observed many times. V gene TRBV10-3 combines with J gene TRBJ1-5; tentative D call: TRBD1 (5 bases). Trimming removed 2 bases from V and 1 base from J, with 6 bases in between. The CDR3 has 14 residues. In germline, CDR1 is ENHRY, CDR2 SYGVKD. In DNA form, the CDR3 reads TGTGCCATCAGTGAGGGGGACAGCAATCAGCCCCAGCATTTT. It translates to CAISEGDSNQPQHF.

This clonotype was observed many times. The J gene is TRBJ2-3, the V gene TRBV10-3, with 14 bases matching TRBD2. The CDR3 contains 17 residues. Germline CDR1 ENHRY, CDR2 SYGVKD. Trimming removed 5 bases from V and 3 bases from J; junction bases left unmatched: 7. The CDR3: CAISSGTSGGATDTQYF. DNA of the CDR3: TGTGCCATCAGTTCCGGGACTAGCGGGGGAGCTACAGATACGCAGTATTTT.

This clonotype was found many times. The chain joins TRBV7-6 to TRBJ1-6; unclear D gene. Looked up from germline, CDR1 is SGHVS and CDR2 is FNYEAQ. Trimming stripped 1 base from V and 5 bases from J, with 9 bases between. The CDR3 spans 15 residues. CDR3 bases: TGTGCCAGCAGCTTAGACGGTCTAGATAATTCACCCCTCCACTTT. Translating it yields CASSLDGLDNSPLHF. The variable domain in full, with the rest retrieved from reference TRBV7-6 and TRBJ1-6, is GAGVSQSPRYKVTKRGQDVALRCDPISGHVSLYWYRQALGQGPEFLTYFNYEAQQDKSGLPNDRFSAERPEGSISTLTIQRTEQRDSAMYRCASSLDGLDNSPLHFGNGTRLTVT.

The chain carries TRBV20-1 and TRBJ1-2, with TRBD1 identical over 11 bases. V dropped 3 bases and J dropped 8; count of bases not matched to a gene: 11. Per the germline V gene, CDR1 is DFQATT and CDR2 is SNEGSKA (reference sequence). The CDR3 runs 15 residues. CDR3 in DNA: TGCAGTGCTAGGGAGGCGGACAGGGGGCTGGGGGGCTACACCTTC. Translating gives CSAREADRGLGGYTF.

This clonotype was observed at least ten times. The rearrangement links TRBV7-2 to TRBJ2-7; possibly TRBD1 for D (5 bases). V lost 1 base and J 6 bases, leaving 7 bases between the germline ends. The germline CDR1 and CDR2 sequences are SGHTA and FQGNSA. The CDR3 consists of 12 residues. CDR3 sequence: CASSLVRGEQYF. CDR3 nucleotide sequence: TGTGCCAGCAGCTTAGTTAGGGGCGAGCAGTACTTC.

In this sample, this clonotype is medium-sized. The rearrangement joins TRBV29-1 to TRBJ1-5; the D gene is possibly TRBD1 (5 bases). The CDR3 is 12 amino acids. Germline CDR1 and CDR2: SQVTM and ANQGSEA. Trimming shortened V by 6 bases and J by 1 base, and 7 bases separated the two germline ends. The CDR3 region has the DNA TGCAGCGTGAGGGACAGCAATCAGCCCCAGCATTTT. This gives the protein CSVRDSNQPQHF.

The chain combines TRBV15 with TRBJ2-6; no definite D call. Germline assignment: CDR1 LNHNV and CDR2 YYDKDF (reference sequence). The CDR3 runs to 16 residues. The V end was cut by 3 bases, the J end by 0 bases, with 9 bases between. The CDR3 reads CATSSPLISGANVLTF. In DNA, the CDR3 is TGTGCCACCAGCAGTCCACTTATCTCTGGGGCCAACGTCCTGACTTTC.

The chain couples TRBV12-3 or TRBV12-4 to TRBJ2-2; tentatively, D is TRBD1 (5 bases). The CDR3 length is 15 residues. The V and J ends lost 2 bases and 6 bases respectively, with 13 bases between them. The CDR3 nucleotides read TGTGCCAGCAGTTTAATAGGGGTACCTGCCGGGGAGCTGTTTTTT. Its translation: CASSLIGVPAGELFF.

The sample holds one count of this clonotype. With a much larger clone just one base away, this may be a read error. V is TRBV7-9 and J is TRBJ2-5, with a weak D call TRBD1 (5 bases). The germline gives CDR1 SEHNR, CDR2 FQNEAQ (reference sequence). The CDR3 loop spans 19 amino acids. CDR3 coding DNA: TGCGCCAGCAGCCAAGCCTTCCCTTTCGACGGGCAGGGTAGAAAGACCCAGTACTTC. Encoded protein: CASSQAFPFDGQGRKTQYF.